This TCR beta chain was obtained from a study of blood T cell repertoires in COVID-19. Study-level information: T cells, B-cell-depleted T cells, or PBMCs supplied cDNA or gDNA.

Produced via immunoSEQ multiplex PCR; TCRdb's table is partial and in-frame only. Among 190,000 or so clones listed, approximately 80% were seen once. The CDR3 has 14 residues. Germline V gene lookup returns CDR1 WNHNN and CDR2 SYGVQD (reference sequence). V was pared by 4 bases and J by 0 bases, with 9 bases between. Seattle-derived patients entered the study during active infection and were followed longitudinally. The sequenced sample was peripheral blood. J is TRBJ1-2 and V is TRBV10-1; TRBD1 is a possible D gene (6 bases). This clonotype was sampled from a man aged 60 to 75 with COVID-19, enrolled during active disease. CDR3 DNA sequence: TGCGCCAGCAGTGCGGACAGATCTAACTATGGCTACACCTTC. Translation: CASSADRSNYGYTF.